The rows below give T cell receptor beta chains drawn from one sample of a study of T cell responses to AZD1222 COVID-19 vaccine. Only in-frame clones appear in the TCRdb table, and some are missing; sequencing was by immunoSEQ multiplex PCR. Altogether some 120,000 clones are present, about 89% being singletons, with the ten largest covering roughly 11%. The sequenced sample was peripheral blood, obtained on day 0 of MenACWY control vaccination. The receptors stem from an adult in good health. Both conserved end residues are part of each CDR3. D genes are given only for firm matches. Rows may omit the clone size; those that give it use once, few, many or a size class.

TRBD2,-,TRBV7-8,CASSLSGLAAYYEQYF
TRBD1,-,TRBV3-1/TRBV3-2,CASSRQGGLAEAFF
-,-,TRBV7-7,CASSLDPAPGNTIYF
-,-,TRBV7-9,CASSRSTGGDKETQYF
-,-,TRBV6-2/TRBV6-3,CASSWASGELFF
TRBD1,-,TRBV5-5,CASSRDRVYTF
-,-,TRBV3-1/TRBV3-2,CASSQVPGNSPLHF
TRBD1,-,TRBV27,CASSSSVGAKQGAGDTQYF
-,-,TRBV6-5,CASSYTQWETQYF
TRBD1,-,TRBV5-1,CASSLDNAGTVKNIQYF
-,-,TRBV5-4,CASSLWQLNTEAFF
-,-,TRBV19,CASSNRDRGYTF
TRBD1,-,TRBV6-5,CATEGQANTGGGYTF
TRBD1,-,TRBV30,CAWSGTGSSYEQYF
TRBD1,-,TRBV5-5,CASSLGTGTGGSYEQYF
-,-,TRBV2,CASSERFLPQHF
-,-,TRBV27,CASSLSRNTEAFF
TRBD2,-,TRBV5-1,CASSGGLAGGRTDTQYF
TRBD2,-,TRBV4-1,CASSRSSGKVYEQFF
-,-,TRBV11-2,CASSPGVPRAYSNTEAFF
-,once,TRBV7-9,CASSFRWDTQYF
TRBD1,-,TRBV9,CASSAGTGYLEKLFF
-,-,TRBV9,CASSADSGETDTQYF
TRBD1,-,TRBV5-6,CASSSRTDRDGYTF
-,-,TRBV11-2,CASSLIRGSPLHF
TRBD2,-,TRBV2,CASRGGLAVQETQYF
-,-,TRBV6-5,CASRDAGNPQETQYF
-,-,TRBV28,CASSLAGYEQYF
TRBD2,-,TRBV27,CASSSGLAGPLDEQFF
TRBD2,-,TRBV6-1,CASSVRPGTSGVGANVLTF
TRBD1,-,TRBV11-3,CASSLTGGDTEAFF
-,-,TRBV24-1,CATSDAGLAHETQYF
-,-,TRBV11-3,CASSKDQGSDGYTF
-,-,TRBV12-3/TRBV12-4,CASSLVRGGYTF
-,-,TRBV4-3,CASSRLRNTGELFF
TRBD2,-,TRBV6-5,CASRTWGGNEQFF
-,-,TRBV3-1/TRBV3-2,CASSHNGQTYEQYF
TRBD1,-,TRBV2,CASSLGTDEKLFF
-,-,TRBV12-3/TRBV12-4,CASSFRADSNQYF
TRBD2,-,TRBV6-5,CASRIAGGPTQYF
-,-,TRBV4-1,CASSQDMARDYYGYTF
TRBD2,few,TRBV2,CASSEGVAGEAGELFF